This entry features one TCR beta chain sequence. Its antigen is unidentified. This entry belongs to a study of blood T cells in healthy people across ages. General study findings and limits: Those diversity estimates obtained from one million T cells were thought to be underestimates. Unknown CMV status may confound age-related changes in expanded clones.

CDR1 is MNHNS, CDR2 SASEGT, per germline. This CDR3 comprises 13 residues. V was trimmed by 5 bases and J by 8 bases, leaving 15 bases between them. The authors ran a second PCR of about 6 to 12 cycles using a sample-barcoded 5' primer and a J-beta primer mix. TCRdb redid the calling of the 5' RACE reads with MiXCR, one entry per CDR3 protein. The sample comprises around 320,000 distinct CDR3 sequences, around 29% of which are singletons, and over 25% rests with the top ten. The J gene is TRBJ1-2, the V gene TRBV6-1, with D perhaps TRBD1 (5 bases). The clonotype comes from a woman in her 70s in good health. What was sequenced was blood. CDR3 protein: CASSNPGARGYTF. CDR3 coding DNA: TGTGCCAGCAGTAACCCCGGGGCTAGGGGCTACACCTTC.